These 4 T cell receptor beta chains came from one sample sequenced in a study of blood T cell repertoires in COVID-19. Some clones are missing from TCRdb's copy, which holds only in-frame ones; the method was immunoSEQ multiplex PCR. The data show 250,000 or so clones, just under 90% seen once. The material sequenced was PBMCs or T cells enriched from blood (not recorded which). These receptors all come from a woman in her thirties with acute COVID-19.

This sequence joins TRBV12-3 or TRBV12-4 and TRBJ1-5; D call uncertain. This CDR3 has 12 residues. V lost 6 bases and J 7 bases, leaving 10 bases between the germline ends. In DNA form, the CDR3 reads TGTGCCAGCAGCCGGGTCGGGCAGCCCCAGCATTTT. Amino acids: CASSRVGQPQHF.

J is TRBJ2-3 and V is TRBV13, with D perhaps matching TRBD1 (5 bases). V lost 4 bases and J lost 2, with 22 bases in between. The CDR3 contains 18 residues. In germline, CDR1 is PRHDT, CDR2 FYEKMQ (reference sequence). The CDR3 region has the DNA TGTGCCAGCAGCTCAATAGGTGACCAACAGGTTCTCACAGATACGCAGTATTTT. This translates into CASSSIGDQQVLTDTQYF.

CDR3 sequence (DNA): TGTGCCAGCAGCTTGCCTAGCGCGCCGTCAGAGCAGTTCTTC. This sequence encodes CASSLPSAPSEQFF. The chain is built from TRBV5-4 and TRBJ2-1; the D gene is possibly TRBD2 (6 bases). CDR1 is SGHNT, CDR2 YYREEE, per germline (reference sequence). The CDR3 sequence is 14 residues long. Trimming stripped 1 base from V and 10 bases from J, with 15 bases between.

In nucleotides, the CDR3 is TGCAGCGCCCTAGACAGGGGGCAATATGGCTACACCTTC. Translated, it gives CSALDRGQYGYTF. The gene calls are TRBV29-1 and TRBJ1-2, with TRBD1 matching over 10 bases. The CDR3 totals 13 residues. Germline lookup yields CDR1 SQVTM and CDR2 ANQGSEA. V trimming: 7 bases; J trimming: 5 bases; junction bases outside the gene matches: 7.